This T cell receptor beta chain is from a study of blood T cell repertoires in COVID-19. One Seattle source followed patients from active infection through their disease course. The CDR3 extends over 13 amino acids. CDR1 is MNHEY and CDR2 is SVGAGI in the germline V gene. Deletions cut 4 bases from V and 1 base from J, with 7 bases between. Authors' data handling: Estimation of nucleated cell counts was performed using reference gene primer amplification. The method was immunoSEQ multiplex PCR; TCRdb's version includes in-frame clones alone and lacks a portion of them. V and J calls and clone size follow that table, whereas D and trimming were derived from the DNA. The sample has roughly 210,000 clones, around 84% seen once.

This chain links TRBV6-5 with TRBJ1-2, with a tentative D call TRBD1 (6 bases). Sequencing was performed on peripheral blood. The sequence was collected from an elderly woman with COVID-19, enrolled during active disease. Written as DNA, the CDR3 is TGTGCCAGCAGTTTCAGGGGTAACTATGGCTACACCTTC. This codes for CASSFRGNYGYTF.